The 24 T cell receptor beta chains in this list originate from one sample, sequenced in a study of blood T cell repertoires in COVID-19 (dated by TCRdb to about 2020). The receptor library was made with the immunoSEQ multiplex PCR assay. TCRdb provides this immuneACCESS table in a form limited to in-frame rearrangements. Some clones are lacking; in checked studies, under half of them reflect an unresolved V gene, and why the rest are absent is not known. Within this sample are approximately 200,000 clones, with about nine tenths of them counted one time only. In total, the top ten clones hold 1.2% of the sample. The sample consisted of PBMCs or T cells enriched from blood (not recorded which). Every receptor here comes from a man in his thirties or forties who had recovered from COVID-19.

The J gene is TRBJ2-7, the V gene TRBV29-1, with 7 bases that match TRBD1. J was trimmed by 4 bases and V by 4 bases; bases with no gene match: 10. This CDR3 is 14 amino acids long. Per the germline V gene, CDR1 is SQVTM and CDR2 is ANQGSEA. The chain's CDR3 is CSVAVRQGVYEQYF. Written as DNA, the CDR3 is TGCAGCGTTGCTGTCCGGCAGGGGGTGTACGAGCAGTACTTC.

V is TRBV5-1 and J is TRBJ1-2; 9 positions agree with TRBD1. The CDR3 extends over 13 amino acids. Trimming took 0 bases from V and 6 from J; bases not matched to a gene: 0. Germline loops: CDR1 SGHRS, CDR2 YFSETQ. The CDR3 protein is CASSLGTGDGYTF. In nucleotides, the CDR3 is TGCGCCAGCAGCTTGGGGACAGGGGATGGCTACACCTTC.

This clone occurred many times. The chain recombines TRBV12-5 with TRBJ2-2; no reliable D call. CDR3 size: 14 residues. V lost 2 bases and J 6 bases, leaving 10 bases between the germline ends. Germline lookup yields CDR1 LGHNT and CDR2 FRNRAP. CDR3 sequence (DNA): TGTGCTAGTGGTTTGAATCCCTGGCCCGGGGAGCTGTTTTTT. Translating gives CASGLNPWPGELFF.

The chain joins TRBV10-1 to TRBJ1-5, with D unclear. This CDR3 comprises 14 residues. Trimming removed 6 bases from V and 1 base from J, with 10 bases in between. The germline CDR1 and CDR2 sequences are WNHNN and SYGVQD (reference sequence). The CDR3: CASRHIGSNQPQHF. The CDR3, as DNA: TGCGCCAGCAGACACATCGGGAGCAATCAGCCCCAGCATTTT.

This chain uses TRBV10-2 with TRBJ1-5; 10 nucleotides align to TRBD1. This CDR3 is 15 amino acids long. V lost 6 bases to trimming and J lost 6 bases; unmatched junction nucleotides: 8. Germline lookup yields CDR1 WSHSY and CDR2 SAAADI. CDR3 protein: CASSAGQGLSQPQHF. In nucleotides, the CDR3 is TGCGCCAGCAGCGCGGGACAGGGGTTGAGTCAGCCCCAGCATTTT.

The CDR3 spells CASSSTWPGVGGELFF. The CDR3 region has the DNA TGTGCCAGCAGTTCGACTTGGCCAGGGGTGGGCGGGGAGCTGTTTTTT. The gene calls are TRBV28 and TRBJ2-2; possibly TRBD1 for D (6 bases). The germline CDR1 and CDR2 sequences are MDHEN and SYDVKM. The length of the CDR3 is 16 residues. Trimming took 4 bases from V and 7 from J, leaving 19 bases between them.

The rearrangement links TRBV10-3 to TRBJ2-1; 10 bases are a match to TRBD2. V dropped 10 bases and J dropped 0; count of bases not matched to a gene: 9. Germline V gene data show CDR1 as ENHRY and CDR2 as SYGVKD. The CDR3 runs to 16 residues. The CDR3 sequence is CATGTSARNSYNEQFF. DNA of the CDR3: TGTGCCACCGGGACTAGCGCGAGGAACTCCTACAATGAGCAGTTCTTC.

This chain uses TRBV27 with TRBJ2-4, with D possibly being TRBD2 (5 bases). V was clipped by 0 bases and J by 0 bases, with 15 bases between them. CDR1 and CDR2 (germline): MNHEY, SMNVEV (reference sequence). This CDR3 contains 18 residues. The CDR3 sequence: CASSLSPGKRLAKNIQYF. The CDR3 DNA reads TGTGCCAGCAGTTTATCCCCGGGGAAAAGACTAGCCAAAAACATTCAGTACTTC.

The chain employs TRBV5-4 and TRBJ1-1; 8 bases match TRBD1. Unmatched junction bases numbered 17, after V lost 7 bases and J lost 3 bases. The germline gives CDR1 SGHNT, CDR2 YYREEE (reference sequence). The CDR3 length is 17 residues. The CDR3 is CASFPRGQGAEYTEAFF. CDR3 in DNA: TGTGCCAGCTTCCCCCGCGGGCAGGGGGCGGAGTACACTGAAGCTTTCTTT.

J is TRBJ2-3 and V is TRBV7-9; 7 bases match TRBD2. After removal of 5 bases from V and 0 bases from J, the junction contained 5 bases not matched to a gene. This CDR3 region has 15 residues. CDR1 SEHNR and CDR2 FQNEAQ come from the germline V gene (reference sequence). The CDR3 DNA reads as TGTGCCAGCAGCCCACTAGCGCGTAGCACAGATACGCAGTATTTT. Protein product: CASSPLARSTDTQYF. Based on the CDR3 plus reference TRBV7-9 and TRBJ2-3, the full variable domain is DTGVSQNPRHKITKRGQNVTFRCDPISEHNRLYWYRQTLGQGPEFLTYFQNEAQLEKSRLLSDRFSAERPKGSFSTLEIQRTEQGDSAMYLCASSPLARSTDTQYFGPGTRLTVL.

The genes are TRBV5-8 and TRBJ1-2, with TRBD1 identical over 9 bases. V gave up 2 bases and J gave up 9 bases; unmatched junction bases: 5. This CDR3 comprises 13 residues. The germline gives CDR1 SGHTS, CDR2 YDEGEE. CDR3 DNA: TGTGCCAGCAGCTTCCGGGACAGGGATAGCTACACCTTC. Translation gives CASSFRDRDSYTF.

The chain has TRBV7-9 and TRBJ2-5; D remains ambiguous. Germline V lookup: CDR1 SEHNR, CDR2 FQNEAQ (reference sequence). The CDR3 totals 12 residues. V was cut by 4 bases and J by 4 bases, with 7 bases left in between. CDR3 DNA sequence: TGTGCCAGCAGCTACCCAGGAGAGACCCAGTACTTC. Amino acid sequence: CASSYPGETQYF.

The chain employs TRBV4-1 and TRBJ1-2; D is unclear. The CDR3 has 16 residues. From germline, CDR1 is MGHRA and CDR2 YSYEKL. V lost 3 bases, J lost 0 bases, and 14 bases lay in between. The CDR3 DNA is TGCGCCAGCAGCCAGAAACGGGAGTTAGCTAACTATGGCTACACCTTC. Its translation is CASSQKRELANYGYTF.

The rearrangement links TRBV10-3 to TRBJ2-7, with 9 positions matching TRBD2. The germline V gene has CDR1 ENHRY and CDR2 SYGVKD. The length of the CDR3 is 13 residues. The junction had 3 bases not matched to a gene; V was cut back by 3 bases and J by 6 bases. The CDR3 sequence: CAISDKAGGEQYF. CDR3 DNA: TGTGCCATCAGTGATAAAGCGGGGGGCGAGCAGTACTTC.

This chain joins TRBV27 and TRBJ2-1; no clear D gene. The germline gives CDR1 MNHEY, CDR2 SMNVEV (reference sequence). Trimming took 5 bases from V and 6 from J, leaving 17 bases between them. The CDR3 loop spans 15 amino acids. The CDR3 DNA reads TGTGCCAGCAGTCACCGGGTGAGTCACCCCAATGAGCAGTTCTTC. Amino acids: CASSHRVSHPNEQFF.

The V and J genes are TRBV4-1 and TRBJ1-6; 9 bases match TRBD1. CDR3 length equals 16 residues. Germline V lookup: CDR1 MGHRA, CDR2 YSYEKL. Trimming cost V 0 bases and J 6 bases; bases outside gene matches: 3. The CDR3 sequence is CASSQDMTGGNSPLHF. The CDR3 DNA sequence: TGCGCCAGCAGCCAAGATATGACAGGGGGTAATTCACCCCTCCACTTT.

The V and J genes are TRBV15 and TRBJ2-3; TRBD2 aligns across 12 bases. V was pared by 4 bases and J by 3 bases, with 5 bases of the junction left unmatched. CDR3 length equals 16 residues. Germline loops: CDR1 LNHNV, CDR2 YYDKDF (reference sequence). DNA for the CDR3: TGTGCCACCAGCACCAGACTAGCGGGAGCTACAGATACGCAGTATTTT. It codes for CATSTRLAGATDTQYF.

The rearrangement links TRBV7-8 to TRBJ1-4; D may be TRBD1 (6 bases). Trimming removed 2 bases at V and 5 bases at J, with 21 bases between. The CDR3 length is 18 residues. Germline CDR1 is SGHVS and CDR2 is FQNEAQ. The CDR3 DNA follows: TGTGCCAGCAGCTTAAGTTTGGGGGGGCGTTCACGCAATGAAAAACTGTTTTTT. This encodes CASSLSLGGRSRNEKLFF.

The chain is built from TRBV10-2 and TRBJ1-2, with 8 bases aligning to TRBD1. The V and J ends lost 8 bases and 1 base, in that order; junction bases with no gene match: 6. Germline CDR1 is WSHSY and CDR2 is SAAADI. This CDR3 spans 14 amino acids. The CDR3 spells CASRDRGRNYGYTF. In DNA form, the CDR3 reads TGCGCCAGCCGCGACAGGGGCCGTAACTATGGCTACACCTTC.

The J gene is TRBJ1-3, the V gene TRBV10-3; TRBD1 matches at 9 bases. The V and J ends lost 2 bases and 4 bases, in that order; junction bases with no gene match: 9. The V gene's germline CDR1 is ENHRY and CDR2 SYGVKD. The CDR3 runs to 17 residues. Here the CDR3 reads CAISEGAHRGPGNTIYF. The CDR3 DNA follows: TGTGCCATCAGTGAGGGGGCTCACAGGGGGCCCGGAAACACCATATATTTT.

This clone was recorded once. This chain links TRBV18 with TRBJ1-3, with 7 bases fitting TRBD1. Germline CDR1 is KGHSH and CDR2 is LQKENI. This CDR3 spans 16 amino acids. V lost 4 bases and J lost 4; bases outside the gene matches: 10. The CDR3 loop is CASSRTGDLGGNTIYF. The CDR3 region has the DNA TGTGCCAGCTCACGGACAGGAGACCTGGGGGGAAACACCATATATTTT.

This sequence joins TRBV5-1 and TRBJ2-7; 7 nucleotides match TRBD1. This CDR3 is 15 amino acids long. Germline V lookup: CDR1 SGHRS, CDR2 YFSETQ. Losses at the gene ends were 4 bases for V and 3 bases for J; bases not matched to a gene: 10. CDR3 coding DNA: TGCGCCAGCAGCCATACACAGGGGCGTAGCTACGAGCAGTACTTC. This codes for CASSHTQGRSYEQYF.

The rearrangement uses TRBV24-1 and TRBJ2-5; D is ambiguous. Germline values: CDR1 KGHDR, CDR2 SFDVKD. V was pared by 1 base and J by 0 bases, with 8 bases between. The CDR3 sequence is 15 residues long. The CDR3 DNA reads as TGTGCCACCAGTGATTTCAACCAGGACCAAGAGACCCAGTACTTC. Translation gives CATSDFNQDQETQYF.

This chain connects TRBV10-3 to TRBJ2-2, with 7 nucleotides matching TRBD1. CDR1 and CDR2 from the germline V gene are ENHRY and SYGVKD. V was pared by 4 bases and J by 3 bases, with 2 bases of the junction left unmatched. There are 14 residues in the CDR3. The CDR3 region is CAISAGQYTGELFF. The CDR3 region has the DNA TGTGCCATCAGTGCGGGACAGTACACCGGGGAGCTGTTTTTT.